Following are 22 T cell receptor beta chains from one sample sequenced in a study of vaccination effects on CD4 cells after COVID-19. CD4+ T cells were isolated after approximately 10 days of culture. These receptors have no known antigen. Generated by immunoSEQ multiplex PCR, the TCRdb table keeps only in-frame clones and is missing some. The sample records about 72,000 clones, around 77% being singletons. The specimen was CD4+ T cells from PBMCs cultured without peptide, collected before COVID-19 vaccination. Source of these receptors: a human donor who received a COVID-19 vaccine.

The chain couples TRBV4-3 to TRBJ2-3, with 7 positions matching TRBD1. The CDR3 spans 17 residues. Germline CDR1 LGHNA, CDR2 YSLEER. The V segment lost 0 bases and the J segment 9 bases; nucleotides outside the gene matches: 15. DNA of the CDR3: TGCGCCAGCAGCCAAGATCTCATGGGACAGTTTGGGGGAACGCAGTATTTT. Its protein product is CASSQDLMGQFGGTQYF.

The chain couples TRBV11-3 to TRBJ2-7, with D unclear. Trimming removed 2 bases from V and 2 bases from J, with 4 bases in between. The CDR3 runs to 12 residues. Germline CDR1 is SGHNT and CDR2 is YENEEA. For the CDR3, the DNA is TGTGCCAGCAGCTTAACAACCTACGAGCAGTACGTC. Amino acid sequence: CASSLTTYEQYV.

The chain couples TRBV6-5 to TRBJ2-3; D unresolved. V was shortened by 2 bases and J by 0 bases, with 9 bases between the two germline ends. The CDR3 covers 15 residues. Germline values: CDR1 MNHEY, CDR2 SVGAGI. The CDR3 sequence is CASSYGGHSTDTQYF. CDR3 sequence (DNA): TGTGCCAGCAGTTACGGCGGCCATAGCACAGATACGCAGTATTTT.

This sequence joins TRBV3-1 (or the pseudogene TRBV3-2) and TRBJ2-1; no reliable D call. The CDR3 is made up of 12 amino acids. The V and J ends lost 2 bases and 4 bases respectively, with 3 bases between them. Germline CDR1 is LGHDT and CDR2 is YNNKEL (reference sequence). The CDR3 DNA reads TGTGCCAGCAGCCAAAGTTACAATGAGCAGTTCTTC. It codes for CASSQSYNEQFF.

The chain uses TRBV18 and TRBJ1-1, with D perhaps TRBD1 (6 bases). The germline V and J ends were trimmed by 6 bases and 1 base, with 12 bases remaining between them. The CDR3 has 14 amino acids. The germline gives CDR1 KGHSH, CDR2 LQKENI. The CDR3 here is CASSQQGANTEAFF. In DNA form, the CDR3 reads TGTGCCAGCTCTCAACAGGGTGCGAACACTGAAGCTTTCTTT. The whole variable domain, remainder taken from reference TRBV18 and TRBJ1-1, is NAGVMQNPRHLVRRRGQEARLRCSPMKGHSHVYWYRQLPEEGLKFMVYLQKENIIDESGMPKERFSAEFPKEGPSILRIQQVVRGDSAAYFCASSQQGANTEAFFGQGTRLTVV.

The chain is built from TRBV28 and TRBJ1-2; possibly TRBD1 for D (6 bases). This CDR3 contains 15 residues. The germline V gene has CDR1 MDHEN and CDR2 SYDVKM. With 4 bases removed from V and 8 bases from J, the gap between germline ends came to 20 bases. The CDR3, as DNA: TGTGCCAGCAGTTCCGGGGGGCCAGATCTCGGAGGCTACACCTTC. Protein sequence: CASSSGGPDLGGYTF.

J is TRBJ2-7 and V is TRBV6-6, with 9 bases identical to TRBD1. Germline loops: CDR1 MNHNY, CDR2 SVGAGI (reference sequence). The length of the CDR3 is 14 residues. Trimming removed 7 bases from V and 3 bases from J; junction bases left unmatched: 7. CDR3 loop: CASTTQGAVYEQYV. CDR3 nucleotides: TGTGCCAGCACAACACAGGGGGCGGTCTACGAGCAGTACGTC.

The chain links TRBV18 to TRBJ1-1; D might be TRBD1 (6 bases). There are 13 residues in the CDR3. Germline loops: CDR1 KGHSH, CDR2 LQKENI. Trimming cost V 4 bases and J 3 bases, with 9 bases left between them. In nucleotides, the CDR3 is TGTGCCAGCTCACGGGGGGCCGACACTGAAGCTTTCTTT. As protein: CASSRGADTEAFF.

This clone occurred a few times. This chain links TRBV5-1 with TRBJ2-2; D may be TRBD2 (6 bases). Germline CDR1 and CDR2: SGHRS and YFSETQ. Trimming cost V 1 base and J 4 bases, with 17 bases left between them. This CDR3 is built from 17 residues. The CDR3 loop is CASSLTGGSVSTGELFF. The CDR3 coding sequence is TGCGCCAGCAGCTTGACAGGAGGGAGTGTTAGCACCGGGGAGCTGTTTTTT.

This clone has just a few counts. The rearrangement joins TRBV2 to TRBJ1-3, with D maybe TRBD1 (5 bases). In germline, CDR1 is SNHLY, CDR2 FYNNEI. The CDR3 consists of 13 residues. Trimming stripped 6 bases from V and 3 bases from J, with 9 bases between. The CDR3 DNA is TGTGCCAGCAGAGACAGCAGTGGAAACACCATATATTTT. This codes for CASRDSSGNTIYF.

This chain joins TRBV5-1 and TRBJ1-2; no definite D call. CDR1 is SGHRS, CDR2 YFSETQ, per germline. V dropped 0 bases and J dropped 8 bases, with 14 bases sitting between them. The length of the CDR3 is 14 residues. The CDR3 region has the DNA TGCGCCAGCAGCTTGGCCAACCCCGGGAGCGGCTACACCTTC. Translating gives CASSLANPGSGYTF.

The CDR3 protein is CASSPQLAGLGNEQFF. CDR3 coding DNA: TGTGCCAGCAGCCCCCAACTAGCGGGTCTCGGGAATGAGCAGTTCTTC. This chain joins TRBV7-2 and TRBJ2-1, with 9 bases matching TRBD2. CDR1 SGHTA and CDR2 FQGNSA come from the germline V gene. Trimming took 5 bases from V and 7 from J; bases not matched to a gene: 12. The CDR3 spans 16 residues.

This chain uses TRBV9 with TRBJ1-2, with 7 nucleotides matching TRBD1. CDR3 length: 14 amino acids. CDR1 is SGDLS and CDR2 is YYNGEE in the germline V gene. The V gene end was trimmed by 4 bases and the J gene end by 4 bases; junction bases not matched to a gene: 7. CDR3 bases: TGTGCCAGCAGCTCGACAGGGAAGAGCTATGGCTACACCTTC. It translates to CASSSTGKSYGYTF. Together with reference TRBV9 and TRBJ1-2, the CDR3 gives the full variable domain: DSGVTQTPKHLITATGQRVTLRCSPRSGDLSVYWYQQSLDQGLQFLIQYYNGEERAKGNILERFSAQQFPDLHSELNLSSLELGDSALYFCASSSTGKSYGYTFGSGTRLTVV.

The CDR3: CASSATDRATNEKLFF. CDR3 nucleotide sequence: TGTGCCAGCAGTGCCACGGACAGGGCAACTAATGAAAAACTGTTTTTT. V and J are TRBV25-1 and TRBJ1-4, with 8 bases that match TRBD1. Germline assignment: CDR1 MGHDK and CDR2 SYGVNS. The trim removed 4 bases at V and 0 bases at J, leaving 4 bases unmatched. The CDR3 sequence is 16 residues long. The full variable domain, in which reference TRBV25-1 and TRBJ1-4 provide the parts outside the CDR3, is EADIYQTPRYLVIGTGKKITLECSQTMGHDKMYWYQQDPGMELHLIHYSYGVNSTEKGDLSSESTVSRIRTEHFPLTLESARPSHTSQYLCASSATDRATNEKLFFGSGTQLSVL.

As DNA, the CDR3 is TGTGCCAGCTCACCAGGGGGGTTGTACGAGCAGTACGTC. Protein product: CASSPGGLYEQYV. V usage is TRBV18 and J usage is TRBJ2-7, with a possible D match to TRBD2 (6 bases). The V and J ends lost 2 bases and 4 bases respectively, with 9 bases between them. CDR1 is KGHSH, CDR2 LQKENI, per germline. The CDR3 has 13 amino acids.

The chain joins TRBV5-5 to TRBJ2-3; the D is unclear. The germline V gene encodes CDR1 SGHKS and CDR2 YYEKEE (reference sequence). This CDR3 has 17 residues. V lost 4 bases and J 0 bases, leaving 18 bases between the germline ends. The DNA of the CDR3 is TGTGCCAGCAGCCAACGTGGAGTCGGCGCTAGCACAGATACGCAGTATTTT. Residues: CASSQRGVGASTDTQYF. Drawing the rest from reference TRBV5-5 and TRBJ2-3, the complete variable domain is DAGVTQSPTHLIKTRGQQVTLRCSPISGHKSVSWYQQVLGQGPQFIFQYYEKEERGRGNFPDRFSARQFPNYSSELNVNALLLGDSALYLCASSQRGVGASTDTQYFGPGTRLTVL.

This chain joins TRBV7-9 and TRBJ1-2; TRBD1 matches at 11 bases. This CDR3 region has 16 residues. V dropped 2 bases and J dropped 7; count of bases not matched to a gene: 9. Germline CDR1 is SEHNR and CDR2 is FQNEAQ (reference sequence). The CDR3 DNA sequence: TGTGCCAGCAGCTTACAGGTTGGGACAGGGGGTCGTGGCTACACCTTC. Amino acid sequence: CASSLQVGTGGRGYTF.

This chain links TRBV18 with TRBJ2-2; tentatively, D is TRBD1 (5 bases). Trimming cost V 3 bases and J 1 base, with 9 bases left between them. The CDR3 consists of 15 residues. Germline CDR1 KGHSH, CDR2 LQKENI. The CDR3 spells CASSPTDMNTGELFF. In DNA, the CDR3 is TGTGCCAGCTCACCTACGGACATGAACACCGGGGAGCTGTTTTTT. Variable domain in full (rest from reference TRBV18 and TRBJ2-2): NAGVMQNPRHLVRRRGQEARLRCSPMKGHSHVYWYRQLPEEGLKFMVYLQKENIIDESGMPKERFSAEFPKEGPSILRIQQVVRGDSAAYFCASSPTDMNTGELFFGEGSRLTVL.

The count of this clone is one. This chain connects TRBV5-1 to TRBJ1-5, with D possibly TRBD1 on 5 matching bases. Trimming took 5 bases from V and 1 from J, leaving 7 bases between them. Germline V gene data show CDR1 as SGHRS and CDR2 as YFSETQ. The CDR3 contains 13 residues. This CDR3 is CASRRDSNQPQHF. The CDR3 DNA follows: TGCGCCAGCAGGCGGGACAGCAATCAGCCCCAGCATTTT.

A few counts support this clone. The V gene is TRBV30, the J gene TRBJ2-1, with D perhaps TRBD1 (9 bases). The CDR3 sequence is 14 residues long. V lost 4 bases, J lost 10 bases, and 20 bases lay in between. The V gene's germline CDR1 is GTSNPN and CDR2 SVGIG (reference sequence). The CDR3 here is CAWKAKRGTGEQFF. The CDR3 nucleotides read TGTGCCTGGAAGGCAAAGCGGGGGACAGGGGAGCAGTTCTTC. Combining the CDR3 with reference TRBV30 and TRBJ2-1 gives the whole variable domain SQTIHQWPATLVQPVGSPLSLECTVEGTSNPNLYWYRQAAGRGLQLLFYSVGIGQISSEVPQNLSASRPQDRQFILSSKKLLLSDSGFYLCAWKAKRGTGEQFFGPGTRLTVL.

The J gene is TRBJ2-2, the V gene TRBV14; tentatively, D is TRBD2 (5 bases). The CDR3 has 15 residues. Germline assignment: CDR1 SGHDN and CDR2 FVKESK. The germline V and J ends were trimmed by 2 bases and 6 bases, with 13 bases remaining between them. The CDR3 DNA follows: TGTGCCAGCAGCCAACGGATACTAGTACCCGGGGAGCTGTTTTTT. Its translation: CASSQRILVPGELFF.

A single count supports this clone. The chain has TRBV7-2 and TRBJ2-2; 9 positions match TRBD1. CDR3 length: 16 residues. Losses at the gene ends were 5 bases for V and 3 bases for J; bases not matched to a gene: 7. Germline values: CDR1 SGHTA, CDR2 FQGNSA. CDR3 sequence: CASSPRTGAYTGELFF. The DNA of the CDR3 is TGTGCCAGCAGCCCCCGGACAGGGGCGTACACCGGGGAGCTGTTTTTT. The full variable domain, with the rest looked up from reference TRBV7-2 and TRBJ2-2, is GAGVSQSPSNKVTEKGKDVELRCDPISGHTALYWYRQSLGQGLEFLIYFQGNSAPDKSGLPSDRFSAERTGGSVSTLTIQRTQQEDSAVYLCASSPRTGAYTGELFFGEGSRLTVL.